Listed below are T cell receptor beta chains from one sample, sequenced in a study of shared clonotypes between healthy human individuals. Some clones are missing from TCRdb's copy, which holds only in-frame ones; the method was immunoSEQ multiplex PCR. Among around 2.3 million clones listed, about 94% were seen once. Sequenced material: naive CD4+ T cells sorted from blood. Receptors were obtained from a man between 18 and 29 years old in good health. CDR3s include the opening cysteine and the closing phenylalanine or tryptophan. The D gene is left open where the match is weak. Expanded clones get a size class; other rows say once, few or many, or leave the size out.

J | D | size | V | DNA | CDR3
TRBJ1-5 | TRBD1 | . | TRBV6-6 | TGTGCCAGCAGACGACAGGGGGCGGAGCAGCCCCAGCATTTT | CASRRQGAEQPQHF
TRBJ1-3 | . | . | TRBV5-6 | TGTGCCAGCAGCTTGTATCGCGCTGGAAACACCATATATTTT | CASSLYRAGNTIYF
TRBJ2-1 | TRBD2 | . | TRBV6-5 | TGTGCCAGCACCCAACTAGCGGGAGGGATGAATGAGCAGTTCTTC | CASTQLAGGMNEQFF
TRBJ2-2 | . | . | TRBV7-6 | TGTGCCAGCAGTTCCGCAGACGCCTCGAGCACCGGGGAGCTGTTTTTT | CASSSADASSTGELFF
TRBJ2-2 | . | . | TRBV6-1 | TGTGCCGCGGGGTTGAACACCGGGGAGCTGTTTTTT | CAAGLNTGELFF
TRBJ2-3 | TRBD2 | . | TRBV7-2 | TGTGCCAGCAGCTTAGCGACTAGCGGAGGCACAGATACGCAGTATTTT | CASSLATSGGTDTQYF
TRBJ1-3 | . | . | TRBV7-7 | TGTGCTAGCAGCCCGGACAGTTCTGGAAACACCATATATTTT | CASSPDSSGNTIYF
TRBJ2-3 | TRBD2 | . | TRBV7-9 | TGTGCCAGCAGCCCGGGGGGGCCGCCAGATACGCAGTATTTT | CASSPGGPPDTQYF
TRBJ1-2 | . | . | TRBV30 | TGTGCCTGGAGTGTGAGGTTTGGCTACACCTTC | CAWSVRFGYTF
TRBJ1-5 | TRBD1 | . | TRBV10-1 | TGCGCCAGCAGTGTCGGGACAGGGACCCTGAAGCCCCAGCATTTT | CASSVGTGTLKPQHF
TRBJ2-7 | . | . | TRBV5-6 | TGTGCCAGCAGCTTGGTTAACTACGAGCAGTACTTC | CASSLVNYEQYF
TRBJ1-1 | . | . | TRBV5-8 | TGTGCCAGCAGCTTGTTACAGGGAGGTATGAACACTGAAGCTTTCTTT | CASSLLQGGMNTEAFF
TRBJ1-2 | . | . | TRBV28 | TGTGCCAGCAGTTTAAGGCCAGGGCCCGGCTACACCTTC | CASSLRPGPGYTF
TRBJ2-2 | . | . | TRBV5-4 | TGTGCCAGCAACCCCGGAAGCGCTAACACCGGGGAGCTGTTTTTT | CASNPGSANTGELFF
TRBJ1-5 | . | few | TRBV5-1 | TGCGCCAGCAGCTTGGACAGTAGCAATCAGCCCCAGCATTTT | CASSLDSSNQPQHF
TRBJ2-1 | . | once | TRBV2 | TGTGCCAGCGGAGCGATCTCCTACAATGAGCAGTTCTTC | CASGAISYNEQFF
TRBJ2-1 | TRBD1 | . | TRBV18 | TGTGCCAGCTCACCACCCTCCCCGGGACAGGGGTCGTCCTCGCAGTTCTTC | CASSPPSPGQGSSSQFF
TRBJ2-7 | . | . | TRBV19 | TGTGCCAGTAGTATCCGAACGGGTAGCTCCTACGAGCAGTACTTC | CASSIRTGSSYEQYF
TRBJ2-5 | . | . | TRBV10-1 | TGCGCCAGCAGTGACCGGACCACCCAAGAGACCCAGTACTTC | CASSDRTTQETQYF
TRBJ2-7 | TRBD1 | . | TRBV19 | TGTGCCAGTAGTCCAGGGACAGGAGGACTGGGATCCTACGAGCAGTACTTC | CASSPGTGGLGSYEQYF
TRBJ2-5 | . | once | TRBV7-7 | TGTGCTAGCAGCCAAGGGGGAGAGACCCAGTACTTC | CASSQGGETQYF
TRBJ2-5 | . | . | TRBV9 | TGTGCCAGCAGCGTAGGGCTATTAGGGACCCAGTACTTC | CASSVGLLGTQYF